This entry lists 20 T cell receptor beta chains sequenced from one sample in a study of human T cells and chemical hapten exposure. Noted time point: pre-sensitization, week 0. Treatment in this sample: therapeutic diphenylcyclopropenone sensitization with weekly scalp DPC. Each CDR3 protein is one row after TCRdb ran MiXCR on the RACE reads. The top ten clones hold 3.1% of a sample with roughly 100,000 distinct CDR3 sequences, approximately 10% of them seen once. Specimen: whole blood, collected in connection with sensitization to the hapten diphenylcyclopropenone (DPC). The receptors were sampled from an older woman with alopecia areata. Some clones in this sample may be carry-over from other donors' samples.

J is TRBJ1-1 and V is TRBV7-9; D unresolved. The CDR3 sequence is 8 residues long. Deletions cut 7 bases from V and 8 bases from J, with 2 bases between. The germline gives CDR1 SEHNR, CDR2 FQNEAQ (reference sequence). CDR3 DNA: TGTGCCAGCAACGAAGCTTTCTTT. This sequence encodes CASNEAFF.

This clonotype was counted at least ten times. V is TRBV11-2 and J is TRBJ2-5; D possibly uses TRBD1 or TRBD2 (5 bases each). Trimming pared 2 bases from V and 2 bases from J, leaving 9 bases between. The CDR3 totals 14 residues. Germline CDR1 SGHAT, CDR2 FQNNGV. CDR3 nucleotide sequence: TGTGCCAGCAGCTTATGGGGGTTTCAAGAGACCCAGTACTTC. Translating it yields CASSLWGFQETQYF.

The J gene is TRBJ2-5, the V gene TRBV6-1; TRBD2 aligns across 11 bases. V shed 3 bases, J shed 3 bases, and the junction held 9 bases outside the gene matches. The CDR3 is made up of 17 amino acids. CDR1 and CDR2 from the germline V gene are MNHNS and SASEGT. The CDR3 spells CASSESLAGALEETQYF. The CDR3 DNA reads as TGTGCCAGCAGTGAGTCACTAGCGGGGGCCCTCGAAGAGACCCAGTACTTC.

This clonotype was found many times. The chain is built from TRBV10-2 and TRBJ2-5, with 10 bases matching TRBD2. The CDR3 spans 20 residues. Germline V gene lookup returns CDR1 WSHSY and CDR2 SAAADI. After removal of 0 bases from V and 1 base from J, the junction contained 14 bases not matched to a gene. The CDR3 loop is CASSESGVAPSGGLQETQYF. CDR3 nucleotide sequence: TGCGCCAGCAGTGAGTCGGGTGTGGCGCCTAGCGGGGGCCTCCAAGAGACCCAGTACTTC.

This clonotype has a count of ten or more. The chain joins TRBV7-3 to TRBJ1-2; TRBD1 is a possible D gene (6 bases). V lost 2 bases and J 6 bases, leaving 10 bases between the germline ends. CDR1 and CDR2 from the germline V gene are SGHTA and FQGTGA. The CDR3 contains 13 residues. The CDR3, as DNA: TGTGCCAGCAGCTTAGGGACAAACGATGGCTACACCTTC. It is translated as CASSLGTNDGYTF.

This clonotype occurred a few times. The V and J genes are TRBV7-2 and TRBJ2-7; either TRBD1 or TRBD2 may fit D (8 bases each). The CDR3 is made up of 18 amino acids. Deletions cut 2 bases from V and 6 bases from J, with 26 bases between. The germline V gene encodes CDR1 SGHTA and CDR2 FQGNSA. CDR3 in DNA: TGTGCCAGCAGCTTAAGGAGCGGGGGACGCGACAGGGGAGGCGAGCAGTACTTC. This sequence encodes CASSLRSGGRDRGGEQYF.

Only a few counts were recorded for this clonotype. The chain is built from TRBV27 and TRBJ2-7, with D unresolved. The CDR3 runs to 13 residues. V was clipped by 3 bases and J by 0 bases, with 6 bases between them. Germline-derived CDR1 and CDR2 are MNHEY and SMNVEV (reference sequence). This chain's CDR3 is CASSLHSSYEQYF. DNA for the CDR3: TGTGCCAGCAGTTTGCACAGCTCCTACGAGCAGTACTTC.

This clonotype showed up many times. The V call is TRBV5-1, the J call TRBJ1-1; D gene unclear. The CDR3 extends over 14 amino acids. Trimming shortened V by 0 bases and J by 3 bases, and 9 bases separated the two germline ends. Germline V lookup: CDR1 SGHRS, CDR2 YFSETQ. CDR3 coding DNA: TGCGCCAGCAGCTTGGTCGGGGAGGACACTGAAGCTTTCTTT. Amino acid sequence: CASSLVGEDTEAFF.

The V gene is TRBV19, the J gene TRBJ1-2, with no clear D. V lost 2 bases and J lost 4, with 5 bases in between. Germline V CDR1 and CDR2: LNHDA, SQIVND (reference sequence). This CDR3 contains 12 residues. The CDR3 is CASSISGYGYTF. Written as DNA, the CDR3 is TGTGCCAGTAGTATAAGCGGCTATGGCTACACCTTC.

In this sample, this clonotype turned up a few times. The CDR3 DNA reads TGTGCCAGCGGGACGGATAGCACAGATACGCAGTATTTT. This gives the protein CASGTDSTDTQYF. The V call is TRBV3-1, the J call TRBJ2-3; D tentatively reads TRBD1 or TRBD2 (5 bases each). With 8 bases removed from V and 0 bases from J, the gap between germline ends came to 9 bases. The CDR3 length is 13 residues. CDR1 LGHDT and CDR2 YNNKEL come from the germline V gene (reference sequence).

This clonotype was observed a few times. The chain carries TRBV29-1 and TRBJ2-3, with D unresolved. V gave up 6 bases and J gave up 2 bases, with 3 bases separating them. Germline V lookup: CDR1 SQVTM, CDR2 ANQGSEA. This CDR3 is built from 10 residues. In DNA form, the CDR3 reads TGCAGCGTCGACACAGATACGCAGTATTTT. This encodes CSVDTDTQYF.

CDR3 residues: CARPLAGRVGLSSSGGGYTF. The CDR3 DNA follows: TGTGCCAGGCCCCTAGCGGGGCGAGTTGGGCTCTCGTCATCAGGGGGTGGCTACACCTTC. This chain uses TRBV10-3 with TRBJ1-2; 7 positions match TRBD1. The junction had 33 bases not matched to a gene; V was cut back by 10 bases and J by 7 bases. Germline V lookup: CDR1 ENHRY, CDR2 SYGVKD. The CDR3 has 20 residues.

This clonotype was picked up a small number of times. This sequence joins TRBV7-2 and TRBJ1-2; TRBD1 might be the D (6 bases). The germline gives CDR1 SGHTA, CDR2 FQGNSA. Trimming removed 5 bases at V and 12 bases at J, with 16 bases between. The CDR3 contains 12 residues. The CDR3 DNA sequence: TGTGCCAGCAGCATTCAGGGTGCAGGGGACACCTTC. Amino acids: CASSIQGAGDTF. The variable domain in full, with the rest retrieved from reference TRBV7-2 and TRBJ1-2, is GAGVSQSPSNKVTEKGKDVELRCDPISGHTALYWYRQSLGQGLEFLIYFQGNSAPDKSGLPSDRFSAERTGGSVSTLTIQRTQQEDSAVYLCASSIQGAGDTFGSGTRLTVV.

The gene calls are TRBV2 and TRBJ2-5; D may be TRBD1 or TRBD2 (6 bases each). Germline CDR1 is SNHLY and CDR2 is FYNNEI. The CDR3 consists of 13 residues. V was trimmed by 8 bases and J by 5 bases, leaving 15 bases between them. The CDR3 reads CASLRGRSETQYF. The CDR3, as DNA: TGTGCCAGCCTCCGGGGGCGGAGCGAGACCCAGTACTTC.

This rearrangement joins TRBV15 to TRBJ2-3, with D maybe TRBD2 (5 bases). This CDR3 contains 15 residues. The ends were cut back, 1 base at V and 0 bases at J, with 8 bases in the middle. Germline V gene lookup returns CDR1 LNHNV and CDR2 YYDKDF (reference sequence). The CDR3: CATSRAGFSTDTQYF. Written as DNA, the CDR3 is TGTGCCACCAGCAGAGCGGGGTTTAGCACAGATACGCAGTATTTT.

This clonotype showed up many times. The V and J genes are TRBV7-2 and TRBJ2-7, with D possibly TRBD2 on 5 matching bases. The germline V gene encodes CDR1 SGHTA and CDR2 FQGNSA. The CDR3 contains 15 residues. V lost 4 bases and J lost 3, with 16 bases in between. The DNA of the CDR3 is TGTGCCAGCAGCTATGTGGACTCAAGTGGCTACGAGCAGTACTTC. This encodes CASSYVDSSGYEQYF.

The chain employs TRBV29-1 and TRBJ2-7; 9 nucleotides match TRBD2. Per germline, CDR1 SQVTM and CDR2 ANQGSEA. J lost 4 bases, V lost 5 bases, and 9 bases had no gene match. CDR3 size: 14 residues. The CDR3 protein is CSVWGVAGEYEQYF. The DNA for the CDR3 is TGCAGCGTTTGGGGAGTAGCGGGGGAGTACGAGCAGTACTTC.

CDR3 nucleotide sequence: TGTGCCAGCAGCTTGGGACTAGCGGGGATACCCGTGGGCGGGGAGCAGTTCTTC. As protein: CASSLGLAGIPVGGEQFF. This sequence joins TRBV5-8 and TRBJ2-1; 11 bases are shared with TRBD2. Per germline, CDR1 SGHTS and CDR2 YDEGEE. Trimming removed 0 bases from V and 10 bases from J; junction bases left unmatched: 15. The CDR3 loop spans 18 amino acids.

The rearrangement links TRBV6-5 to TRBJ1-1, with a weak D call TRBD1 (6 bases). V was shortened by 5 bases and J by 3 bases, with 16 bases between the two germline ends. Germline CDR1 and CDR2: MNHEY and SVGAGI. The CDR3 is made up of 15 amino acids. The CDR3 DNA reads TGTGCCAGCAGTCGAGGGGGAAGGGGGGACACTGAAGCTTTCTTT. Translating it yields CASSRGGRGDTEAFF.

This clonotype has a count of ten or more. This chain uses TRBV11-2 with TRBJ1-2, with D unclear. Germline V gene lookup returns CDR1 SGHAT and CDR2 FQNNGV. V lost 8 bases and J 7 bases, leaving 20 bases between the germline ends. This CDR3 region has 14 residues. The CDR3 spells CASSGRTVRVGYTF. As DNA, the CDR3 is TGTGCCAGCTCCGGAAGGACGGTCCGGGTTGGCTACACCTTC.